Below are 10 T cell receptor beta chains sequenced from a single sample in a study of T cell responses to AZD1222 COVID-19 vaccine (dated by TCRdb to about 2021). Libraries were made using the immunoSEQ multiplex PCR assay. TCRdb mirrors the immuneACCESS table, restricted to in-frame sequences. Some clones are absent from its copies; in checked studies, under half trace to an unresolved V gene, and the reason for the others is unknown. The sample table holds around 120,000 clones, of which 80% to 95% were seen once. The ten largest account for approximately 7.9% of the sample. According to the study, the label for this sample's time point signals: about 28 days (+/-7) after the second vaccine dose. Specimen: peripheral blood, collected 28 days after the second AZD1222 dose. The receptors here all came from an adult who received the AZD1222 COVID-19 vaccine.

Notes on this clone: One end of the junction is discordant with germline, which a read error may explain. V and J are TRBV7-9 and TRBJ1-1; D is unresolved. Germline values: CDR1 SEHNR, CDR2 FQNEAQ (reference sequence). The CDR3 has 13 amino acids. Here the CDR3 DNA reads TGCGCCAGCAGCTCGCAGAGGGACACTGAAGCTTTCTTT. This translates into CASSSQRDTEAFF. Full variable domain (remainder filled in from reference TRBV7-9 and TRBJ1-1): DTGVSQNPRHKITKRGQNVTFRCDPISEHNRLYWYRQTLGQGPEFLTYFQNEAQLEKSRLLSDRFSAERPKGSFSTLEIQRTEQGDSAMYLCASSSQRDTEAFFGQGTRLTVV.

This rearrangement joins TRBV29-1 to TRBJ2-3; 9 positions match TRBD2. The V and J ends lost 1 base and 0 bases, in that order; junction bases with no gene match: 5. Germline CDR1 SQVTM, CDR2 ANQGSEA. CDR3 length equals 16 residues. The CDR3 region has the DNA TGCAGCGTTGAAGGCGGAAGCGGGGGGAGCACAGATACGCAGTATTTT. Translated: CSVEGGSGGSTDTQYF.

This clone appeared once. J is TRBJ2-1 and V is TRBV29-1, with 7 bases that match TRBD2. Trimming at V came to 3 bases and at J to 7 bases, leaving 6 bases not matched to a gene. The CDR3 sequence is 13 residues long. CDR1 and CDR2 from the germline V gene are SQVTM and ANQGSEA. The DNA of the CDR3 is TGCAGCGTTGACGGCTCGGGGGGTAATGAGCAGTTCTTC. The encoded protein is CSVDGSGGNEQFF.

The chain employs TRBV7-6 and TRBJ2-7, with 11 nucleotides matching TRBD1. CDR3 size: 13 residues. CDR1 SGHVS and CDR2 FNYEAQ come from the germline V gene. Trimming at V came to 4 bases and at J to 5 bases, leaving 1 base not matched to a gene. The CDR3 coding sequence is TGTGCCAGCAGCTGGACAGGGGGCGACGAGCAGTACTTC. Translating gives CASSWTGGDEQYF. The full variable domain, in which reference TRBV7-6 and TRBJ2-7 provide the parts outside the CDR3, is GAGVSQSPRYKVTKRGQDVALRCDPISGHVSLYWYRQALGQGPEFLTYFNYEAQQDKSGLPNDRFSAERPEGSISTLTIQRTEQRDSAMYRCASSWTGGDEQYFGPGTRLTVT.

This clone is a singleton in its sample. The CDR3 reads CASSQGLINEQFF. In DNA, the CDR3 is TGTGCCAGCAGCCAAGGATTAATCAATGAGCAGTTCTTC. The chain carries TRBV4-2 and TRBJ2-1; D gene uncertain. Germline CDR1 LGHNA, CDR2 YNFKEQ. Trimming shortened V by 1 base and J by 6 bases, and 7 bases separated the two germline ends. This CDR3 is built from 13 residues.

The genes are TRBV7-2 and TRBJ2-1, with D uncertain. CDR3 length: 16 amino acids. Between the trimmed V and J ends, which lost 1 base and 4 bases, there was a span of 14 bases. Germline CDR1 and CDR2: SGHTA and FQGNSA. Written as DNA, the CDR3 is TGTGCCAGCAGCTTAGGGTACACCCAACCTTACAATGAGCAGTTCTTC. Translation: CASSLGYTQPYNEQFF.

V gene TRBV28 combines with J gene TRBJ1-5; D unclear. This CDR3 contains 14 residues. Per germline, CDR1 MDHEN and CDR2 SYDVKM. V lost 7 bases and J lost 3, with 13 bases in between. The CDR3 nucleotides are TGTGCCAGCATTACAACCCCACCCAATCAGCCCCAGCATTTT. It is translated as CASITTPPNQPQHF.

V usage is TRBV5-6 and J usage is TRBJ1-1; TRBD1 aligns across 9 bases. V lost 4 bases, J lost 6 bases, and 10 bases stayed unmatched. Germline CDR1 and CDR2: SGHDT and YYEEEE. The CDR3 consists of 15 residues. The chain's CDR3 is CASSPGTGQAAEAFF. As DNA, the CDR3 is TGTGCCAGCAGCCCAGGGACAGGGCAAGCGGCTGAAGCTTTCTTT.

V and J are TRBV5-1 and TRBJ1-4; tentatively, D is TRBD1 (6 bases). Trimming removed 4 bases from V and 0 bases from J, with 13 bases in between. The germline gives CDR1 SGHRS, CDR2 YFSETQ. The CDR3 has 16 residues. CDR3 bases: TGCGCCAGCAGCGAGGAACAGGGAGCAACTAATGAAAAACTGTTTTTT. Amino acid sequence: CASSEEQGATNEKLFF.

V gene TRBV18 combines with J gene TRBJ1-3; D ambiguous. The length of the CDR3 is 16 residues. Germline V gene lookup returns CDR1 KGHSH and CDR2 LQKENI. V lost 2 bases, J lost 4 bases, and 15 bases lay in between. The CDR3 protein is CASSPSGRGLGNTIYF. DNA for the CDR3: TGTGCCAGCTCACCAAGTGGCCGCGGGCTGGGAAACACCATATATTTT.